Shown below are 14 T cell receptor beta chains from a single sample sequenced in a study of shared clonotypes between healthy human individuals. Generated by immunoSEQ multiplex PCR, the TCRdb table keeps only in-frame clones and is missing some. This table holds under 750,000 clones, 72% found once. The sequenced sample was memory CD4+ T cells sorted from blood. The sample's subset: CD45RA-negative fraction. Receptor source: a woman younger than 45 in good health.

The V gene is TRBV5-1, the J gene TRBJ2-3; no definite D call. CDR3 size: 14 residues. The germline V gene encodes CDR1 SGHRS and CDR2 YFSETQ. V was shortened by 2 bases and J by 4 bases, with 11 bases between the two germline ends. CDR3 amino acids: CASSFVTVADTQYF. The CDR3 DNA reads TGCGCCAGCAGCTTTGTTACAGTCGCAGATACGCAGTATTTT.

The chain recombines TRBV7-9 with TRBJ2-5; unclear D gene. Germline CDR1 reads SEHNR; CDR2 reads FQNEAQ (reference sequence). V dropped 6 bases and J dropped 4 bases, with 9 bases sitting between them. CDR3 length: 12 residues. As DNA, the CDR3 is TGTGCCAGCAGTCAAACGGGAGAGACCCAGTACTTC. This translates into CASSQTGETQYF.

The gene calls are TRBV27 and TRBJ2-5; 14 bases agree with TRBD2. The DNA end is a closer match to TRBJ2-7, so the J assignment may be wrong. CDR1 MNHEY and CDR2 SMNVEV come from the germline V gene (reference sequence). The CDR3 has 17 amino acids. The CDR3 coding sequence is TGTGCCAGCAGTCCGGGACTAGCGGGAGTATGGTCGAACGAGCAGTACTTC. Protein: CASSPGLAGVWSNEQYF.

Concerning this clone itself: This specimen includes other DNA sequences encoding the same CDR3. This chain uses TRBV28 with TRBJ1-1; D not certain. This CDR3 spans 11 amino acids. The germline V and J ends were trimmed by 6 bases and 5 bases, with 7 bases remaining between them. Germline V gene lookup returns CDR1 MDHEN and CDR2 SYDVKM. DNA of the CDR3: TGTGCCAGCAGCTTCTATACTGAAGCTTTCTTT. Its translation: CASSFYTEAFF.

The rearrangement links TRBV7-9 to TRBJ2-1; tentatively, D is TRBD1 (5 bases). The V and J ends lost 5 bases and 0 bases respectively, with 11 bases between them. CDR3 length: 15 residues. CDR1 is SEHNR, CDR2 FQNEAQ, per germline (reference sequence). CDR3 region: CASSRRQSSYNEQFF. CDR3 in DNA: TGTGCCAGCAGCCGTAGACAGAGCTCCTACAATGAGCAGTTCTTC.

The rearrangement uses TRBV11-3 and TRBJ1-6; D is unresolved. Trimming shortened V by 0 bases and J by 9 bases, and 6 bases separated the two germline ends. The CDR3 length is 13 residues. Germline V gene lookup returns CDR1 SGHNT and CDR2 YENEEA. The CDR3 sequence is CASSLEPSSPLHF. The CDR3 DNA reads as TGTGCCAGCAGCTTAGAGCCGTCTTCACCCCTCCACTTT.

The chain is built from TRBV18 and TRBJ2-1, with TRBD2 matching 9 bases. J was trimmed by 9 bases and V by 0 bases; bases with no gene match: 12. The germline CDR1 and CDR2 sequences are KGHSH and LQKENI. The CDR3 runs to 17 residues. The CDR3 loop reads CASSPPKIAGVSGEQFF. The CDR3 nucleotides read TGTGCCAGCTCACCACCAAAAATAGCGGGAGTCTCGGGTGAGCAGTTCTTC. Drawing the rest from reference TRBV18 and TRBJ2-1, the complete variable domain is NAGVMQNPRHLVRRRGQEARLRCSPMKGHSHVYWYRQLPEEGLKFMVYLQKENIIDESGMPKERFSAEFPKEGPSILRIQQVVRGDSAAYFCASSPPKIAGVSGEQFFGPGTRLTVL.

The chain carries TRBV5-1 and TRBJ2-1; D might be TRBD2 (5 bases). Germline lookup yields CDR1 SGHRS and CDR2 YFSETQ. V lost 2 bases and J 10 bases, leaving 16 bases between the germline ends. The CDR3 consists of 14 residues. As DNA, the CDR3 is TGCGCCAGCAGCTTTAGCGTCACCGTTTCGGAGCAGTTCTTC. The encoded protein is CASSFSVTVSEQFF. The full variable domain, rest sourced from reference TRBV5-1 and TRBJ2-1, is KAGVTQTPRYLIKTRGQQVTLSCSPISGHRSVSWYQQTPGQGLQFLFEYFSETQRNKGNFPGRFSGRQFSNSRSEMNVSTLELGDSALYLCASSFSVTVSEQFFGPGTRLTVL.

The chain uses TRBV2 and TRBJ2-7; perhaps D is TRBD1 or TRBD2 (5 bases each). V lost 7 bases and J 3 bases, leaving 13 bases between the germline ends. Germline V gene lookup returns CDR1 SNHLY and CDR2 FYNNEI. The CDR3 has 13 amino acids. The CDR3 loop is CASNRDGVYEQYF. In DNA form, the CDR3 reads TGTGCCAGCAACCGGGACGGAGTCTACGAGCAGTACTTC.

With respect to this clone: The sample contains more than one DNA sequence encoding this CDR3. The chain couples TRBV28 to TRBJ1-3, with D unclear. The CDR3 extends over 14 amino acids. Germline CDR1 MDHEN, CDR2 SYDVKM. V was shortened by 2 bases and J by 2 bases, with 7 bases between the two germline ends. This chain's CDR3 is CASSLRGTGNTIYF. As DNA, the CDR3 is TGTGCCAGCAGTTTACGAGGGACTGGAAACACCATATATTTT.

The chain links TRBV2 to TRBJ1-2; weak D call: TRBD1 (5 bases). The CDR3 contains 11 residues. V was shortened by 5 bases and J by 5 bases, with 6 bases between the two germline ends. From germline, CDR1 is SNHLY and CDR2 FYNNEI. CDR3 nucleotides: TGTGCCAGCAGTAGACAGTATGGCTACACCTTC. Translation: CASSRQYGYTF.

The V call is TRBV29-1, the J call TRBJ2-7, with TRBD1 matching over 9 bases. The CDR3 sequence is 13 residues long. V lost 6 bases to trimming and J lost 7 bases; unmatched junction nucleotides: 10. The germline gives CDR1 SQVTM, CDR2 ANQGSEA. The CDR3 is CSVGGTGFKEQYF. CDR3 DNA sequence: TGCAGCGTAGGGGGGACAGGGTTCAAGGAGCAGTACTTC.

The chain employs TRBV13 and TRBJ2-5, with TRBD1 matching over 8 bases. Looked up from germline, CDR1 is PRHDT and CDR2 is FYEKMQ (reference sequence). This CDR3 region has 13 residues. V lost 7 bases, J lost 5 bases, and 6 bases stayed unmatched. The CDR3 DNA reads as TGTGCCAGCAACAGACAGGGGTGGGAGACCCAGTACTTC. Protein: CASNRQGWETQYF.

The V call is TRBV28, the J call TRBJ2-7; no clear D. CDR1 MDHEN and CDR2 SYDVKM come from the germline V gene. V lost 3 bases and J lost 3, with 21 bases in between. This CDR3 has 17 amino acids. CDR3 protein: CASSFPSDGTGVYEQYF. DNA of the CDR3: TGTGCCAGCAGTTTTCCCTCCGATGGCACTGGGGTCTACGAGCAGTACTTC.